This TCR beta chain was sequenced in a study of blood T cell repertoires in COVID-19. Study overall: The study drew acute and convalescent COVID-19 samples from the United States, Italy and Spain.

Measured with immunoSEQ multiplex PCR; TCRdb has only the in-frame clones, and not every one. The sample carries around 89,000 clones, 89% recorded once. The CDR3 is made up of 15 amino acids. Germline V gene lookup returns CDR1 SGHTA and CDR2 FQGNSA. The trim removed 7 bases at V and 2 bases at J, leaving 8 bases unmatched. The receptor was isolated from a middle-aged man with acute or convalescent COVID-19. Material for sequencing was peripheral blood. This rearrangement joins TRBV7-2 to TRBJ2-3; 8 bases fit TRBD2. The CDR3 coding sequence is TGTGCCAGCATCCTCGGGGGGGCATACACAGATACGCAGTATTTT. Its protein product is CASILGGAYTDTQYF.